A selection of T cell receptor beta chains follows, all from one sample in a study of T cell responses to AZD1222 COVID-19 vaccine. The assay was immunoSEQ multiplex PCR, and TCRdb's table has in-frame clones only and misses some. This table has roughly 160,000 clones, about nine tenths appearing once. Sequenced material: peripheral blood, taken on day 0 of AZD1222 vaccination. The receptors here all came from an adult in good health. CDR3s include the opening cysteine and the closing phenylalanine or tryptophan. D genes are given only for firm matches. A clone size is listed for some rows: how often the clone was seen (once, few, many), or a class if it is expanded.

TRBV10-2	.	TRBJ1-1	once	TGCGCCAGCAGTGACTGGAACACTGAAGCTTTCTTT	CASSDWNTEAFF
TRBV6-4	.	TRBJ2-7	.	TGTGCCAGCAGTTCTCACTACGAGCAGTACTTC	CASSSHYEQYF
TRBV5-1	.	TRBJ1-1	.	TGCGCCAGCAGCTCATCAGAGAACACTGAAGCTTTCTTT	CASSSSENTEAFF
TRBV5-1	.	TRBJ1-3	.	TGCGCCAGCAGCTTTAGTCAGGGGCAGGTAAGTGCAAACACCATATATTTT	CASSFSQGQVSANTIYF
TRBV5-1	.	TRBJ1-1	.	TGCGCCAGCAGCCTTGGGTTGGGCTACAAAGGAGCTTTCTTT	CASSLGLGYKGAFF
TRBV5-1	TRBD2	TRBJ2-1	.	TGCGCCAGCAGCTTGGCTAGTGGCGGGAGGGCCACGGGTGAGCAGTTCTTC	CASSLASGGRATGEQFF
TRBV5-1	TRBD1	TRBJ1-1	.	TGCGCCAGCACCCTCCAGGGGGCCACTGAAGCTTTCTTT	CASTLQGATEAFF
TRBV30	.	TRBJ1-5	.	TGTGCCTGGAGTGCGGATCTCTCGGTGAGTCAGCCCCAGCATTTT	CAWSADLSVSQPQHF
TRBV4-2	.	TRBJ2-5	.	TGTGCCAGCAGCCATCCAGAAGAGACCCAGTACTTC	CASSHPEETQYF
TRBV18	TRBD2	TRBJ2-4	.	TGTGCCAGCTCACCACGACTAGCGGGGGTTGGGGAAAACATTCAGTACTTC	CASSPRLAGVGENIQYF
TRBV15	TRBD1	TRBJ1-1	.	TGTGCCACCAGCAGTGACCGAGAACAGGGGGCCCTAGAGCATGAAGCTTTCTTT	CATSSDREQGALEHEAFF
TRBV29-1	.	TRBJ1-5	.	TGCAGCGTTATTGTTGTCCCGCTAAAAGGGGGGTACGGCAATCAGCCCCAGCATTTT	CSVIVVPLKGGYGNQPQHF
TRBV12-3/TRBV12-4	.	TRBJ1-1	.	TGTGCCAGCGTGCCAGGCATGAACACTGAAGCTTTCTTT	CASVPGMNTEAFF
TRBV5-5	TRBD1	TRBJ2-7	once	TGTGCCAGCAGCTTACCGGGACAGGGAACCTACGAGCAGTACTTC	CASSLPGQGTYEQYF
TRBV2	.	TRBJ1-1	.	TGTGCCAGCAGTGATAACACTGAAGCTTTCTTT	CASSDNTEAFF
TRBV12-5	.	TRBJ2-3	.	TGTGCTAGTGGTTTGTCGGTGAATACGCAGTATTTT	CASGLSVNTQYF
TRBV7-9	.	TRBJ1-6	.	TGTGCCAGCAGCTTAGTACAGGCTCTAAATTCACCCCTCCACTTT	CASSLVQALNSPLHF
TRBV19	.	TRBJ1-1	.	TGTGCCAGTAGTATATCAAAAGGGGTTCAAGGGTTGAACACTGAAGCTTTCTTT	CASSISKGVQGLNTEAFF
TRBV27	.	TRBJ1-2	.	TGTGCCAGCAGAAAAGGGAATAACTATGGCTACACCTTC	CASRKGNNYGYTF
TRBV5-1	TRBD1	TRBJ2-1	.	TGCGCCAGCAGCCACACAGGGGTCAATGAGCAGTTCTTC	CASSHTGVNEQFF
TRBV7-2	TRBD2	TRBJ2-2	.	TGTGCCAGCAGCTCCCGGGACTACAACACCGGGGAGCTGTTTTTT	CASSSRDYNTGELFF
TRBV14	TRBD2	TRBJ2-1	.	TGTGCCAGCAGCCAGATGGGACTAGCGGGAGCCAATGAGCAGTTCTTC	CASSQMGLAGANEQFF
TRBV2	TRBD2	TRBJ2-7	.	TGTGCCAGCAGGAAGGAGCGGGGGCCCTACGAGCAGTACTTC	CASRKERGPYEQYF
TRBV7-6	.	TRBJ2-3	once	TGTGCCAGCAGCTTAGCGGCGGGTGGGGGCACAGATACGCAGTATTTT	CASSLAAGGGTDTQYF
TRBV19	TRBD1	TRBJ2-4	.	TGTGCCAGTAGTACAGGGGGCCGAGGGGACATTCAGTACTTC	CASSTGGRGDIQYF
TRBV11-2	.	TRBJ1-3	.	TGTGCCAGCAGCTTAGCCTCCGGGGTCTCTGGAAACACCATATATTTT	CASSLASGVSGNTIYF
TRBV18	.	TRBJ2-1	once	TGTGCCAGCTCAAACGACGGGACAATAGGTGAGCAGTTCTTC	CASSNDGTIGEQFF
TRBV20-1	.	TRBJ2-7	.	TGCAGTGCTAGTCGGGGGACGGGTTACGAGCAGTACTTC	CSASRGTGYEQYF
TRBV5-6	.	TRBJ1-2	.	TGTGCCAGCAGCTCCGGGTCCGATAGTCTCTCCCGCCGTAGCTACACCTTC	CASSSGSDSLSRRSYTF
TRBV2	.	TRBJ1-1	once	TGTGCCAGCAGCGCCGGGGCCTGGGGAACTGAAGCTTTCTTT	CASSAGAWGTEAFF
TRBV4-2	.	TRBJ2-7	.	TGTGCCAGCAGCCAAGATGTTGCAGGGAGCTCCTACGAGCAGTACTTC	CASSQDVAGSSYEQYF
TRBV29-1	TRBD1	TRBJ1-2	.	TGCAGCGGCGCGACAGGGGGAGCGGATGGCTACACCTTC	CSGATGGADGYTF
TRBV30	.	TRBJ1-1	.	TGTGCCTGGGAGGGCCGGAGATTTGAAGCTTTCTTT	CAWEGRRFEAFF
TRBV11-2	TRBD1	TRBJ2-7	.	TGTGCCAGCAGCTTAGGGACAGGGATTTACGAGCAGTACTTC	CASSLGTGIYEQYF
TRBV5-6	.	TRBJ2-3	.	TGTGCCAGCAGCTTCTTCGGGACTAGCACAGATACGCAGTATTTT	CASSFFGTSTDTQYF
TRBV30	.	TRBJ1-1	.	TGTGCCTGGAGTGTTCTAGGAGAAGCTTTCTTT	CAWSVLGEAFF